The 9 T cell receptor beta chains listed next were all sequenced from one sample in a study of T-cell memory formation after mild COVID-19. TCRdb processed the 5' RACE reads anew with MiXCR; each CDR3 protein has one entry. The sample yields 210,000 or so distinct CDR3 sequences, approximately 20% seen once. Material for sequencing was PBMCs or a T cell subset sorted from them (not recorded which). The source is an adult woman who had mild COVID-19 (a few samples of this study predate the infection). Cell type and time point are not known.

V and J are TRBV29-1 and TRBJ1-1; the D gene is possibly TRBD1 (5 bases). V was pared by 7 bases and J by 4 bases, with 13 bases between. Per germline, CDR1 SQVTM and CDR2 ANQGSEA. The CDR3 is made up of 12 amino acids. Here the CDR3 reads CSDDTGGTEAFF. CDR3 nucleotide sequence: TGCAGCGATGACACCGGGGGCACTGAAGCTTTCTTT.

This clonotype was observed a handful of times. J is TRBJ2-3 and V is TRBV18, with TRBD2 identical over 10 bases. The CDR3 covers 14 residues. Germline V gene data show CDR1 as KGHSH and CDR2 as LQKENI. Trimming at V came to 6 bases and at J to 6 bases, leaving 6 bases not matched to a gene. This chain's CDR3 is CASSKREGVDTQYF. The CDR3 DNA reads TGTGCCAGCTCTAAGCGGGAGGGCGTGGATACGCAGTATTTT.

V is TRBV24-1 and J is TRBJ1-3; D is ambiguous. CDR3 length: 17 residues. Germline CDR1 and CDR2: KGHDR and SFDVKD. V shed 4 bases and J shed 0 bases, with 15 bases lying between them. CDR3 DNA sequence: TGTGCCACCAGTGAATCTCCGGGTCCCAGCTCTGGAAACACCATATATTTT. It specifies CATSESPGPSSGNTIYF.

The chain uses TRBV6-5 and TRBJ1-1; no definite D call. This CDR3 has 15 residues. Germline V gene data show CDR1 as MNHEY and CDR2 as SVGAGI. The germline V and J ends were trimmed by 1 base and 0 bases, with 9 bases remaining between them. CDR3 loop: CASSYWTELNTEAFF. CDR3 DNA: TGTGCCAGCAGTTACTGGACCGAACTGAACACTGAAGCTTTCTTT.

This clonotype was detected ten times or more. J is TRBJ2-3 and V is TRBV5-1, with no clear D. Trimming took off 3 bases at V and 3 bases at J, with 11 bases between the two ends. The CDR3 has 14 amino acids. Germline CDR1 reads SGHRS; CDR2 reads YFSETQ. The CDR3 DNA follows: TGCGCCAGCAGCTCCGGTCAAAGGACAGATACGCAGTATTTT. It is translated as CASSSGQRTDTQYF.

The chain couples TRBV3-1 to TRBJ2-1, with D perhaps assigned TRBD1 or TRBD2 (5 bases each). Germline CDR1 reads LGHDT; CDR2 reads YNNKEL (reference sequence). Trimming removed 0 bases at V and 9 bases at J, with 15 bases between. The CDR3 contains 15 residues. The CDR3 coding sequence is TGTGCCAGCAGCCAAGATCTGGCTAGTGGGACTGAGCAGTTCTTC. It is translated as CASSQDLASGTEQFF.

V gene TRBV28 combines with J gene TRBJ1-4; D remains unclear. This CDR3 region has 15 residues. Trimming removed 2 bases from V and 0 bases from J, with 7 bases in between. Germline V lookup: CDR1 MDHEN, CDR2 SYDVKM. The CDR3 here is CASSLGLATNEKLFF. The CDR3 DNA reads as TGTGCCAGCAGTTTAGGACTTGCAACTAATGAAAAACTGTTTTTT.

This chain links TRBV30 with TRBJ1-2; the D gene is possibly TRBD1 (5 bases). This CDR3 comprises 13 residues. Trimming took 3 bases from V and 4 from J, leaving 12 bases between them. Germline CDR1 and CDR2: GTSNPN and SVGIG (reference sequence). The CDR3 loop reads CAWRWGDFYGYTF. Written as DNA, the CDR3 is TGTGCCTGGAGGTGGGGGGACTTCTATGGCTACACCTTC.

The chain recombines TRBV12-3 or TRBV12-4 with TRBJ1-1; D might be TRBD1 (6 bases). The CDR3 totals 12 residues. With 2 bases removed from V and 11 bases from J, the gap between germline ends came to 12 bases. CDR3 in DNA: TGTGCCAGCAGTTTACAGGGGTCTAACGCTTTCTTT. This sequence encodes CASSLQGSNAFF.